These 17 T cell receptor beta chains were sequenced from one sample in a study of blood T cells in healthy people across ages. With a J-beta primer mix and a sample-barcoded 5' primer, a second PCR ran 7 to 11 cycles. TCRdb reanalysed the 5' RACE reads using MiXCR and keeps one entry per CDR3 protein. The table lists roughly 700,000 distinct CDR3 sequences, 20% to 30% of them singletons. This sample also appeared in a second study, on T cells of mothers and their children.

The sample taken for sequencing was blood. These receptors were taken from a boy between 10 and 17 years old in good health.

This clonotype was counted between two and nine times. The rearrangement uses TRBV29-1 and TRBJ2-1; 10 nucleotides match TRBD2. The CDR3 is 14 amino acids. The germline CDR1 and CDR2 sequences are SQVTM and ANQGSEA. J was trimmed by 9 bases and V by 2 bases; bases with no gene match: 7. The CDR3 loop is CSVESGGAKGEQFF. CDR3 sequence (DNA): TGCAGCGTTGAAAGCGGGGGGGCCAAAGGTGAGCAGTTCTTC.

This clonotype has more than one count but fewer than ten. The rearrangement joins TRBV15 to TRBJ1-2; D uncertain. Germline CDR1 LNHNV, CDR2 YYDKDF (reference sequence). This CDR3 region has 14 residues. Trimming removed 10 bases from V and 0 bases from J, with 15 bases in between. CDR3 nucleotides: TGTGCCAGCGGAGGAGGCCCTGCTAACTATGGCTACACCTTC. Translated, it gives CASGGGPANYGYTF.

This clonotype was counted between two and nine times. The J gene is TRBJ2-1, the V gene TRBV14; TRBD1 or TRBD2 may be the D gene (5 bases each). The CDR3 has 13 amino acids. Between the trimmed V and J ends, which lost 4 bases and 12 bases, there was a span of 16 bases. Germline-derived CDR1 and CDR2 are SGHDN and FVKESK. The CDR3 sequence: CASSLRLTGTQFF. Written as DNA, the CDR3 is TGTGCCAGCAGCCTTCGTCTAACCGGGACGCAGTTCTTC.

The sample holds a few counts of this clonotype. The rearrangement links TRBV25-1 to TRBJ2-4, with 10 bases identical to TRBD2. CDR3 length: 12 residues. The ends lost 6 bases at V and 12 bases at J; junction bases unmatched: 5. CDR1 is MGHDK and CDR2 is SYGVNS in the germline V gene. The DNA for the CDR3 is TGTGCCAGCAGGGATAGCGGGGGGACTCAGTACTTC. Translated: CASRDSGGTQYF. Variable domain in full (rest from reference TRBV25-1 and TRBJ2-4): EADIYQTPRYLVIGTGKKITLECSQTMGHDKMYWYQQDPGMELHLIHYSYGVNSTEKGDLSSESTVSRIRTEHFPLTLESARPSHTSQYLCASRDSGGTQYFGAGTRLSVL.

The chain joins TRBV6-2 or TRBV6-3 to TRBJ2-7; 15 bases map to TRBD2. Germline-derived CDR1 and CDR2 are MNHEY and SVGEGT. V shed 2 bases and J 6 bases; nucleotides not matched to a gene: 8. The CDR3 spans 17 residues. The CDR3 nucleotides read TGTGCCAGCAGTTACCCCGGACTAGCGGGAGGGCCGTCCGAGCAGTACTTC. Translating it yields CASSYPGLAGGPSEQYF.

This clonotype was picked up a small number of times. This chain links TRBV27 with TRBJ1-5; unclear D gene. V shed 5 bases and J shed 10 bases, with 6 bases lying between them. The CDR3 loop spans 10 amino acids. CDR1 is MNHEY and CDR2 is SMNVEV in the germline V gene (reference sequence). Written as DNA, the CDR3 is TGTGCCAGCAGTGTGGGACCCCAGCATTTT. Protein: CASSVGPQHF.

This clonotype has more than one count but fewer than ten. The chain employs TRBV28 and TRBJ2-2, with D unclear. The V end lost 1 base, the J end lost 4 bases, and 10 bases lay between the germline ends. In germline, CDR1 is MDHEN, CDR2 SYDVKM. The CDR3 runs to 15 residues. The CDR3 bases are TGTGCCAGCAGTTTATACGGTTCGGGCACCGGGGAGCTGTTTTTT. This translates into CASSLYGSGTGELFF.

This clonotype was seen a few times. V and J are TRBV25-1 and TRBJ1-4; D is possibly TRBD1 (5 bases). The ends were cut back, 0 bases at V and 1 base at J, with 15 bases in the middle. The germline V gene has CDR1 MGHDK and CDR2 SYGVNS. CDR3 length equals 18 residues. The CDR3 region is CASSEYFGGGRTNEKLFF. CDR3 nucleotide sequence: TGTGCCAGCAGTGAATATTTTGGGGGAGGAAGAACTAATGAAAAACTGTTTTTT.

DNA of the CDR3: TGTGCCAGCAGCGCCATGAACTACGAGCAGTACTTC. It is translated as CASSAMNYEQYF. J is TRBJ2-7 and V is TRBV7-9; no firm D call. The germline CDR1 and CDR2 sequences are SEHNR and FQNEAQ (reference sequence). The CDR3 has 12 amino acids. Trimming removed 5 bases at V and 3 bases at J, with 8 bases between.

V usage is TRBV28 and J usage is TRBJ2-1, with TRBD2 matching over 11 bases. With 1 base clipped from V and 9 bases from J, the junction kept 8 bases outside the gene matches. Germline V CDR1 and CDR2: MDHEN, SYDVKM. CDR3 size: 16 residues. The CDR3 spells CASSLSTSGKKGEQFF. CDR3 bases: TGTGCCAGCAGTTTATCGACTAGCGGGAAGAAGGGTGAGCAGTTCTTC.

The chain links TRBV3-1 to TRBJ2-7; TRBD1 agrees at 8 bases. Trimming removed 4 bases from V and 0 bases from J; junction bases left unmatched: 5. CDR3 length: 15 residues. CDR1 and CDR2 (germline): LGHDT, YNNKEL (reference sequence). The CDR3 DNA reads TGTGCCAGCAGCCGAACGGGACAGGACTCCTACGAGCAGTACTTC. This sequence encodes CASSRTGQDSYEQYF.

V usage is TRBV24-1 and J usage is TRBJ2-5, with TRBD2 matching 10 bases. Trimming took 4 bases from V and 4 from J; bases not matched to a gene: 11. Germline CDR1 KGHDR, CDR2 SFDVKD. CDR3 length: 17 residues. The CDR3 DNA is TGTGCCACCAGTGACCCCGCGGAGCGGGAGGGCCGAGAGACCCAGTACTTC. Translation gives CATSDPAEREGRETQYF.

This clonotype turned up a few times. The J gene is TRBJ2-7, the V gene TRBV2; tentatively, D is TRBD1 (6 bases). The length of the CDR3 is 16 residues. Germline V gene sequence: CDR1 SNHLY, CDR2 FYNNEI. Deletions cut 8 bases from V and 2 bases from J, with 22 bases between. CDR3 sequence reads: CASVAKGTPEPYEQYF. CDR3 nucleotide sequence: TGTGCCAGCGTAGCAAAAGGGACACCAGAACCCTACGAGCAGTACTTC.

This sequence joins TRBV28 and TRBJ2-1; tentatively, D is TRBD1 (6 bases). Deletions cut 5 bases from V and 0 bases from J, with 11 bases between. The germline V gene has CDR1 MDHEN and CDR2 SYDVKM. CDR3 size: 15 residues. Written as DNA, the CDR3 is TGTGCCAGCAGTCCCAGGGGCGGCTCCTACAATGAGCAGTTCTTC. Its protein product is CASSPRGGSYNEQFF.

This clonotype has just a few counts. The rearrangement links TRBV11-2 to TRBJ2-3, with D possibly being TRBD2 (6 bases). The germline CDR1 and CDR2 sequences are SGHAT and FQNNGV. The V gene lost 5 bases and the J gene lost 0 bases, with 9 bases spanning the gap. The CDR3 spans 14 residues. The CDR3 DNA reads TGTGCCAGCAGCCCGACTAGGAGCACAGATACGCAGTATTTT. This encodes CASSPTRSTDTQYF.

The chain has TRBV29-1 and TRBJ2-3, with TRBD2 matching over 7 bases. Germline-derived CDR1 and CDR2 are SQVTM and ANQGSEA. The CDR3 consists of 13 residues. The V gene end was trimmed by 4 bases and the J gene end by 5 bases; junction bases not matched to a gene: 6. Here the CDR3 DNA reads TGCAGCGTTGGAGGGCCGGGAGGAGATACGCAGTATTTT. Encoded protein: CSVGGPGGDTQYF.

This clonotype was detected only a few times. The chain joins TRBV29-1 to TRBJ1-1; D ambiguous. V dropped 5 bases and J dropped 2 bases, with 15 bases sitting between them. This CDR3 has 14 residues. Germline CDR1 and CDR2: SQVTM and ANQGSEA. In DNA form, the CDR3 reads TGCAGCGTTCAATACACCGGGCTAAACACTGAAGCTTTCTTT. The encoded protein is CSVQYTGLNTEAFF.